The clone carrying this TCR beta chain showed up many times. Its antigen remains unidentified. The sample comes from a study of T cells in Graves' hyperthyroidism and ophthalmopathy. Participants, patients aged 18 to 65, had newly diagnosed hyperthyroidism with a duration under 2 months. Fresh peripheral blood, roughly 10 ml, was the source of the PBMCs. The CDR3 consists of 15 residues. J lost 7 bases, V lost 3 bases, and 9 bases had no gene match. Germline V gene data show CDR1 as SGHAT and CDR2 as FQNNGV. Study-wide results and limits: Ophthalmopathy, as predicted by the model, came a median approximately 6.5 months after the prediction. A model built on 13 V-J features separated ophthalmopathy from stable hyperthyroidism.

TCR beta CDR3 sequences were amplified from RNA transcripts. A first-round RT-PCR of the TCR CDR3 used the HTBI primer set. TCRdb re-analysed the multiplex PCR reads in MiXCR, keeping a single row per CDR3 protein. Here the sample spans approximately 370,000 distinct CDR3 sequences, roughly a sixth being singletons. The receptor was derived from a woman in her twenties or thirties with Graves' hyperthyroidism that later progressed to Graves' ophthalmopathy. The chain combines TRBV11-2 with TRBJ2-1; 7 bases match TRBD2. Sample: blood. In DNA, the CDR3 is TGTGCCAGCAGCTTGTCGGGAGGTGAGGGGAATGAGCAGTTCTTC. Protein product: CASSLSGGEGNEQFF.